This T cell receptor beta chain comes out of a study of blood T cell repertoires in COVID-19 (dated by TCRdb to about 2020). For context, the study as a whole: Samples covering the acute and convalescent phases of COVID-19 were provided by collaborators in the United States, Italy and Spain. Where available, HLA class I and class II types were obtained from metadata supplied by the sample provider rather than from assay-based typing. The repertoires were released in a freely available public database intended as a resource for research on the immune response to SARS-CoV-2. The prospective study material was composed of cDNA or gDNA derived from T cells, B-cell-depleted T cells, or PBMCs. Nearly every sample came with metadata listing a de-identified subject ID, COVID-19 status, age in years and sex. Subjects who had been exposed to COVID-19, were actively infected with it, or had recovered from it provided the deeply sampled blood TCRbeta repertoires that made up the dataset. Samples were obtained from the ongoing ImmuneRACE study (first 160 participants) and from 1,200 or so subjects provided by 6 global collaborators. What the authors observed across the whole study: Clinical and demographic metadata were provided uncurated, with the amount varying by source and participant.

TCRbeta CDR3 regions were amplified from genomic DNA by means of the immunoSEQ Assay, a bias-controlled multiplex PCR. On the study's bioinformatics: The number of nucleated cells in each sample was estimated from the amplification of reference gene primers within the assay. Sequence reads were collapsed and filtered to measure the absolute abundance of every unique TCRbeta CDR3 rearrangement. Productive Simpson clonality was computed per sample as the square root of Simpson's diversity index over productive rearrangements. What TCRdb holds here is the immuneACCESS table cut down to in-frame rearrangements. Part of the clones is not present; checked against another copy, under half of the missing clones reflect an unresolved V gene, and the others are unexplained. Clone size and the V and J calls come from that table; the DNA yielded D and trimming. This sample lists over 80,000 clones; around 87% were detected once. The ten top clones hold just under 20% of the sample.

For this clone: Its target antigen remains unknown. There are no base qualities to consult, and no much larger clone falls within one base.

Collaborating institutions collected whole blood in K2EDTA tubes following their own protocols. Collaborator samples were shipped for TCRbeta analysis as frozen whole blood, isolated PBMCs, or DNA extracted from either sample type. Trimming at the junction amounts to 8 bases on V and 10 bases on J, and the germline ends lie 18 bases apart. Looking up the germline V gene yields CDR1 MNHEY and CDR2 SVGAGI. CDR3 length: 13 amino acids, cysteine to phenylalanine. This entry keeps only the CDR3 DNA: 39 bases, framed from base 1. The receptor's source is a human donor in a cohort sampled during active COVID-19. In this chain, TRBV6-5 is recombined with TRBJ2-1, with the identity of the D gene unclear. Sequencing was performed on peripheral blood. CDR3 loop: CASSESLISEQFF. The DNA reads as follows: TGTGCCAGCTCCGAGTCCCTGATTTCGGAGCAGTTCTTC.